Below, one T cell receptor beta chain is given with its context. The antigen is not known. Between the trimmed V and J ends, which lost 5 bases and 0 bases, there was a span of 8 bases. Germline loops: CDR1 MNHEY, CDR2 SVGAGI. The CDR3 is 14 amino acids. This sample is drawn from a study of T cell responses to AZD1222 COVID-19 vaccine. General study findings and limits: Donors were chiefly white British, with a greater number of females, and clonal diversity was perhaps underestimated.

Clones were read by immunoSEQ multiplex PCR, and TCRdb kept only the in-frame ones, dropping some. Here the sample spans approximately 80,000 clones, 80% to 90% being singletons. Second-dose intervals of approximately 4 or approximately 12 weeks were pooled. The specimen comprised peripheral blood, sampled 28 days after the second AZD1222 dose. V gene TRBV6-5 combines with J gene TRBJ1-3, with D maybe TRBD1 (5 bases). This clonotype was sampled from an adult who received the AZD1222 COVID-19 vaccine. CDR3 residues: CASSRGGSGNTIYF. The CDR3 nucleotides are TGTGCCAGCAGTAGGGGCGGCTCTGGAAACACCATATATTTT.